This TCR beta chain comes out of a study of OX40 agonist ivuxolimab in advanced cancers. A note on the overall study: Ivuxolimab, which targeted the costimulatory receptor OX40 (CD134), was an agonistic, fully human IgG2 monoclonal antibody. Intravenous ivuxolimab was administered to patients every 2 weeks at six dose levels: 0.01, 0.1, 0.3, 1.5, 3 and 10 mg/kg. Of the approximately 54 patients in dose escalation, approximately 20 had hepatocellular carcinoma, approximately 15 had melanoma, 9 had renal cell carcinoma and 9 had head and neck cancer. A male proportion of around 81% and a mean age of approximately 61 years, ranging from roughly 23 to 90, were recorded for the dose-escalation cohort. Prior anti-PD-1, anti-PD-L1 or anti-CTLA-4 therapy was permitted, and less than 45% of dose-escalation patients had received checkpoint inhibitors. Partial responses were achieved by three dose-escalation patients, of whom one had hepatocellular carcinoma and two had cutaneous melanoma. Peripheral TCRbeta sequencing aimed to test whether ivuxolimab altered TCR sequence diversity and caused clonal T-cell expansion. The paper describes the monotherapy dose-escalation part (N of about 50 patients) of the phase I trial of ivuxolimab.

Patients with a history of autoimmune disease or receiving systemic immunosuppression were excluded from the trial. Peripheral blood for TCR sequencing was collected from all dose cohorts at baseline, on cycle 4 day 1, and on cycle 7 day 1. Samples came from an open-label, multicenter, first-in-human phase I dose-escalation trial of ivuxolimab. Adults with locally advanced or metastatic head and neck squamous cell, hepatocellular, melanoma or renal cell carcinoma were enrolled in the trial. Before TCR sequencing, CD4+ and CD8+ T cells were separately sorted from peripheral blood. Via the germline V gene (reference sequence), CDR1 is SEHNR and CDR2 FQNEAQ. Cut back by 0 bases and 0 bases, the V and J ends lie 11 bases apart. From cysteine to phenylalanine, the CDR3 is 16 amino acids long. CDR3 DNA is the only sequence kept; it has 48 bases, read in frame from the first base. Genomic DNA was extracted from sorted cells for sequencing of the TCRbeta CDR3 region. TCRbeta CDR3 regions were sequenced using the immunoSEQ Assay. TCRdb retrieved this table from immuneACCESS and kept in-frame rearrangements only. Not all clones are present; in checked studies, unresolved V genes account for under half, and no reason is known for the remainder. This sample is represented by 69,000 or so clones; roughly 80% of them were singletons. The ten largest clones add up to over 6.5% of the sample.

This clone came up a few times. Its antigen is still unknown. The record has no base qualities; no much larger clone is one base away. Broader findings and caveats from the paper: Partial responders in the 0.1-3.0 mg/kg groups had among the lowest normalized peripheral clonal expansion, especially among CD8+ T cells. On average, CD8+ T cells showed more expanded clones than CD4+ T cells after ivuxolimab. Low levels of normalized T-cell clonal expansion were also seen in some patients who did not respond. Which antigens the clonally expanded peripheral T cells were specific for was not determined. At doses from 0.1 to 3.0 mg/kg, clonal expansion was seen in both CD4+ and CD8+ blood T cells between baseline and week 6.

Here the sequenced sample was CD4+ or CD8+ T cells sorted from blood, taken in a trial of the OX40 agonist ivuxolimab. The TCR sequence derives from an adult with an advanced solid tumor such as melanoma, head and neck, liver or kidney cancer. The sequence joins TRBV7-9 to TRBJ1-2, and TRBD1 may be the D gene, going by 6 matching bases. The DNA reads TGTGCCAGCAGCTTAGCTGGACAGAGAGCTAACTATGGCTACACCTTC. Translated, this gives CASSLAGQRANYGYTF.